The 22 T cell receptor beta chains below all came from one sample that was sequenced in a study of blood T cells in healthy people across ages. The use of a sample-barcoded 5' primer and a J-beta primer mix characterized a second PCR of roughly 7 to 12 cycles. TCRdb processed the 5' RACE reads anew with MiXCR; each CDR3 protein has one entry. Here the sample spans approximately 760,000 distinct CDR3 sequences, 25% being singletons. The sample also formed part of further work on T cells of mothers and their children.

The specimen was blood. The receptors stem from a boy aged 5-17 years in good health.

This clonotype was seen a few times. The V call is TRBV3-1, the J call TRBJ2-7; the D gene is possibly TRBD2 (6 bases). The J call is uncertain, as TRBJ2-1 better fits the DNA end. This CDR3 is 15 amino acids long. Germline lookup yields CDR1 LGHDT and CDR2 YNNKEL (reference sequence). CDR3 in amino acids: CASSQGASPGGEQFF. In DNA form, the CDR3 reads TGTGCCAGCAGCCAAGGGGCTAGCCCCGGGGGTGAGCAGTTCTTC.

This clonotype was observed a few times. Here the CDR3 reads CASSLEPAGYQETQYF. The CDR3 coding sequence is TGTGCCAGCAGCTTAGAGCCAGCGGGGTACCAAGAGACCCAGTACTTC. This rearrangement joins TRBV11-2 to TRBJ2-5, with 7 bases that match TRBD2. The V and J ends lost 0 bases and 0 bases, in that order; junction bases with no gene match: 4. Germline V lookup: CDR1 SGHAT, CDR2 FQNNGV. This CDR3 has 16 amino acids.

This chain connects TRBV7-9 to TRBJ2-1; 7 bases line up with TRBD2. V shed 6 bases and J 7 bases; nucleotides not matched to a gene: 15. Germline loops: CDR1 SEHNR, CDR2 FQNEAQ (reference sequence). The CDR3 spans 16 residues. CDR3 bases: TGTGCCAGCAGTTTTAACTCAGGACTAGGGAGGAATGAGCAGTTCTTC. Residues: CASSFNSGLGRNEQFF.

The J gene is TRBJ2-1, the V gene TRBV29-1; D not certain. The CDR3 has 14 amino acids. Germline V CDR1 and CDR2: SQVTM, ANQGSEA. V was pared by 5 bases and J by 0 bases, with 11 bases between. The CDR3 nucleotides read TGCAGCGTTCGCGGACCGCGCTCCTACAATGAGCAGTTCTTC. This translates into CSVRGPRSYNEQFF.

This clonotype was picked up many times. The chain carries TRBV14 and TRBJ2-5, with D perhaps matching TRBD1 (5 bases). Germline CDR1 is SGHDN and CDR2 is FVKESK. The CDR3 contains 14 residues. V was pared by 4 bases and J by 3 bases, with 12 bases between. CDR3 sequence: CASSLDRVKETQYF. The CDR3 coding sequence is TGTGCCAGCAGCCTCGACAGAGTAAAAGAGACCCAGTACTTC.

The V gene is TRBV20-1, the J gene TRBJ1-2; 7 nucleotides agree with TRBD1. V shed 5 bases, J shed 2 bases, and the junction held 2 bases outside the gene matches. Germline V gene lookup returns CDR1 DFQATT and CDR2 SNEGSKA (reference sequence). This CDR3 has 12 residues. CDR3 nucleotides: TGCAGTGCTTACAGGGGCAACTATGGCTACACCTTC. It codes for CSAYRGNYGYTF.

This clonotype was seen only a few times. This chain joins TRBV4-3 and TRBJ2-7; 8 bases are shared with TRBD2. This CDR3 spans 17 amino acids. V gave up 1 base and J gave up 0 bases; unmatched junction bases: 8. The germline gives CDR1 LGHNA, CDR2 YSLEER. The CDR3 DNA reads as TGCGCCAGCAGCCAAGTTGGAGGCGGGGGGAGCTCCTACGAGCAGTACTTC. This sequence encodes CASSQVGGGGSSYEQYF.

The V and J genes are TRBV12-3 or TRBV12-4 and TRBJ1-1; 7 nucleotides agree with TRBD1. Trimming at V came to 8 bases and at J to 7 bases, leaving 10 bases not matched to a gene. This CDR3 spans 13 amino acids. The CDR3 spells CASDDREGGEAFF. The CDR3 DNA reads TGTGCCAGCGACGACAGGGAAGGAGGTGAAGCTTTCTTT.

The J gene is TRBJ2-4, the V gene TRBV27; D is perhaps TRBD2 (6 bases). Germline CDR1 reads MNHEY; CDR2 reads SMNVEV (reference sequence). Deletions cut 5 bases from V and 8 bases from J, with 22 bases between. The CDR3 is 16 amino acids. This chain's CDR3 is CASSPLEGTPGDIQYF. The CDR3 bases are TGTGCCAGCAGTCCGCTGGAGGGGACCCCGGGGGACATTCAGTACTTC.

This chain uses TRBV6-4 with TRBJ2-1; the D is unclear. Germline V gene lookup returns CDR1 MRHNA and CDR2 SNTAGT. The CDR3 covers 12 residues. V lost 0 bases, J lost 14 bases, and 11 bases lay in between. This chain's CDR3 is CASSDSLSEKFF. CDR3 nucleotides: TGTGCCAGCAGTGACTCGCTGAGCGAGAAGTTCTTC.

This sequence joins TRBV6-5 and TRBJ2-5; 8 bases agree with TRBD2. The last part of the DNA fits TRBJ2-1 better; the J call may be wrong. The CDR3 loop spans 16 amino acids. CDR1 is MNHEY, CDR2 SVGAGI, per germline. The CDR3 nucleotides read TGTGCCAGCAGTTACACCCAACTAGCGGCTTACAATGAGCAGTTCTTC. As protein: CASSYTQLAAYNEQFF.

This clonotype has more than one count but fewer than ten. CDR3 DNA sequence: TGTGCCAGCAGTACGACCCTTTCAGGGGGAACTTCCGAGCAGTACTTC. Translated, it gives CASSTTLSGGTSEQYF. The chain employs TRBV2 and TRBJ2-5, with 7 positions matching TRBD1. With the DNA end fitting TRBJ2-7 better, the J assignment may be wrong. This CDR3 contains 16 residues. Germline V gene lookup returns CDR1 SNHLY and CDR2 FYNNEI.

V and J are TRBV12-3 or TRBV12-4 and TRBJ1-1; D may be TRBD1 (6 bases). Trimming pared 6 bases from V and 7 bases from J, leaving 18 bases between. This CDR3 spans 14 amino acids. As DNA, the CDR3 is TGTGCCAGCAGCCTAGATAGGGGGGTTGGTGAAGCTTTCTTT. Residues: CASSLDRGVGEAFF.

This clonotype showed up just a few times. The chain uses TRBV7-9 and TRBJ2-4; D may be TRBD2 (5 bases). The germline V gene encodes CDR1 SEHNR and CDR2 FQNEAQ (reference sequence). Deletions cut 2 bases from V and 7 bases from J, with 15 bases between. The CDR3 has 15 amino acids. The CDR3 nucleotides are TGTGCCAGCAGCTTACGGGGAAATGATACCAACATTCAGTACTTC. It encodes CASSLRGNDTNIQYF.

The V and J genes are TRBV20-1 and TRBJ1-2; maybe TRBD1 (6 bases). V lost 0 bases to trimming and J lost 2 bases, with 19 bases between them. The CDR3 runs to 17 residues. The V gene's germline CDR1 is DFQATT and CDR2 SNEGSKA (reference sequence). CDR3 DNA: TGCAGTGCTAGAGACCTAATTCCCACAGGGCTAAACTATGGCTACACCTTC. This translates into CSARDLIPTGLNYGYTF.

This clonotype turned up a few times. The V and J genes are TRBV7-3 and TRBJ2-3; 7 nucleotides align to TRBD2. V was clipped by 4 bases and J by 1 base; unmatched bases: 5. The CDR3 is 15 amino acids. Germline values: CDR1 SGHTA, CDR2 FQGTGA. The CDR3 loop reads CASSSYAGGTDTQYF. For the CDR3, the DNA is TGTGCCAGCAGCTCGTATGCGGGGGGCACAGATACGCAGTATTTT.

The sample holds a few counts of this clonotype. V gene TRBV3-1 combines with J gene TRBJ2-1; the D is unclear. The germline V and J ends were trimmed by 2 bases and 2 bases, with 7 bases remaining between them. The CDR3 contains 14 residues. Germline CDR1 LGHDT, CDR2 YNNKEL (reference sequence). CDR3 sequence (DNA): TGTGCCAGCAGCCAAATGTACGCCTACAATGAGCAGTTCTTC. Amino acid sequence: CASSQMYAYNEQFF.

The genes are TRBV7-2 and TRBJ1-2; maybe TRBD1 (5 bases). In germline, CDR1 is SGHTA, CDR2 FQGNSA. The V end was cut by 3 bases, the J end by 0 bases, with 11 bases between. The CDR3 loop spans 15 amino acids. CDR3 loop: CASSFVSGTNYGYTF. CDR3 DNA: TGTGCCAGCAGCTTCGTCTCAGGGACTAACTATGGCTACACCTTC.

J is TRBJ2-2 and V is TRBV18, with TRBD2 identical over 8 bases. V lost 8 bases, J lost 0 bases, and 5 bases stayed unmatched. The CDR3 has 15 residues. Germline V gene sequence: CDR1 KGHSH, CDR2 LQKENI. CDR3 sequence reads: CASHQLAANTGELFF. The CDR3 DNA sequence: TGTGCCAGCCACCAACTAGCGGCGAACACCGGGGAGCTGTTTTTT.

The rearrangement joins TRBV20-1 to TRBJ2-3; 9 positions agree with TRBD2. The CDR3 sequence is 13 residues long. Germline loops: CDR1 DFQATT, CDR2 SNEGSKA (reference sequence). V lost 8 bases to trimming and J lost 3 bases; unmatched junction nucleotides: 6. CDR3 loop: CSPKTSGTDTQYF. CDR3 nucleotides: TGCAGTCCGAAGACTAGCGGAACAGATACGCAGTATTTT.

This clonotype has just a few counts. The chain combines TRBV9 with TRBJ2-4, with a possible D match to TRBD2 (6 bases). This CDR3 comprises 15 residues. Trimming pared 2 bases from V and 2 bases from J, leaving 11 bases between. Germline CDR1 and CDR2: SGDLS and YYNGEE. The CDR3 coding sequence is TGTGCCAGCAGCGTGGAGGGGCACACCAAAAACATTCAGTACTTC. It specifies CASSVEGHTKNIQYF.

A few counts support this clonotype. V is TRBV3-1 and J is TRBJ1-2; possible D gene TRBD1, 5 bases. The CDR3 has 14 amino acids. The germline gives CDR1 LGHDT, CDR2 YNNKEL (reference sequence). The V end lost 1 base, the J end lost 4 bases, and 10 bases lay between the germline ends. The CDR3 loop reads CASSQALGGYGYTF. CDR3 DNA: TGTGCCAGCAGCCAAGCCCTCGGGGGCTATGGCTACACCTTC.